This is a list of T cell receptor beta chains from one sample in a study of blood T cell repertoires in COVID-19. TCRdb's copy holds only in-frame clones and misses some; the assay was immunoSEQ multiplex PCR. The sample comprises approximately 200,000 clones, roughly nine tenths of which are singletons, and approximately 3.5% rests with the top ten. The sequencing input was PBMCs or T cells enriched from blood (not recorded which). The receptor set was obtained from a woman aged 18-29 years in a cohort exposed to, infected with or recovered from COVID-19 (not recorded which). The CDR3 runs from the conserved cysteine through the conserved F or W. D genes are given only for firm matches. Size is stated for part of the rows, as once, few or many counts, or as a class when the clone is expanded.

.	TRBV10-3	.	TRBJ2-1	TGTGCCATCAGTGAGTCCGGTGGGGGGGCGGATGAGCAGTTCTTC	CAISESGGGADEQFF
TRBD1	TRBV5-1	.	TRBJ2-2	TGCGCCAGCAGCTTGGTCGCCGGGACAGGGGAAACCGGGGAGCTGTTTTTT	CASSLVAGTGETGELFF
.	TRBV7-9	.	TRBJ1-1	TGTGCCAGCAGCTCTAGGACAGACTTGAACACTGAAGCTTTCTTT	CASSSRTDLNTEAFF
.	TRBV18	.	TRBJ1-2	TGTGCCAGCTCACCAGCGGGGGACGTGAACGGCTACACCTTC	CASSPAGDVNGYTF
.	TRBV11-3	.	TRBJ1-2	TGTGCCAGCAGCCAGAGCGACTATGGCTACACCTTC	CASSQSDYGYTF
TRBD1	TRBV6-5	once	TRBJ1-2	TGTGCCAGCAGTTACTCGAGGGGGCAGAACTATGGCTACACCTTC	CASSYSRGQNYGYTF
TRBD2	TRBV5-1	.	TRBJ2-3	TGCGCCAGCAGCCCGGGACTAGCGGGGGGGACAGTCGCAGATACGCAGTATTTT	CASSPGLAGGTVADTQYF
TRBD1	TRBV5-6	.	TRBJ1-1	TGTGCCAGCACCGTACAGGGGGGGTGGACTGAAGCTTTCTTT	CASTVQGGWTEAFF
TRBD1	TRBV19	.	TRBJ1-2	TGTGCCAGTAGTATTGTCGGGACAGGCGGTGGCTACACCTTC	CASSIVGTGGGYTF
.	TRBV6-2/TRBV6-3	.	TRBJ2-2	TGTGCCAGCAGTTACTCGTGGGTAGGGGTCTCCCCACCCGGGGAGCTGTTTTTT	CASSYSWVGVSPPGELFF
TRBD1	TRBV5-1	.	TRBJ2-7	TGCGCCAGCAGCTTGGGTCTGGACAGGGGAAACGAGCAGTACTTC	CASSLGLDRGNEQYF
.	TRBV27	.	TRBJ1-1	TGTGCCAGCAGTTTGGACAGTTCTATGAACACTGAAGCTTTCTTT	CASSLDSSMNTEAFF
TRBD2	TRBV10-3	.	TRBJ2-3	TGTGCCATCGGGTCGGGCGGGAGCTGGGTAACAGATACGCAGTATTTT	CAIGSGGSWVTDTQYF
TRBD2	TRBV7-2	.	TRBJ2-2	TGTGCCAGCAGCCCCAGCGGGAGGTGGACCGGGGAGCTGTTTTTT	CASSPSGRWTGELFF
.	TRBV5-4	.	TRBJ1-1	TGTGCCAGCAGCACATACAGGGATTATAACACTGAAGCTTTCTTT	CASSTYRDYNTEAFF
TRBD1	TRBV27	.	TRBJ1-6	TGTGCCAGCAGTTGGACAGGGGGCGCGACACCCCTCCACTTT	CASSWTGGATPLHF
TRBD1	TRBV4-2	.	TRBJ2-7	TGTGCCAGCAGCCAAGATAGGGCCAGGACAGGGGTCTACGAGCAGTACTTC	CASSQDRARTGVYEQYF
.	TRBV5-1	.	TRBJ1-1	TGCGCCAGCAGCTTGGCAGACACTGAAGCTTTCTTT	CASSLADTEAFF
.	TRBV19	.	TRBJ1-2	TGTGCCAGTGCCCAACAAGAGGAGGTGGTTGGCTATGGCTACACCTTC	CASAQQEEVVGYGYTF
.	TRBV9	.	TRBJ1-4	TGTGCCAGCAGCCGGAGGTTGAATGAAAAACTGTTTTTT	CASSRRLNEKLFF
.	TRBV28	.	TRBJ1-2	TGTGCCAGCAGTTTACTCAGTACCGATGGCTACACCTTC	CASSLLSTDGYTF
.	TRBV18	.	TRBJ1-6	TGTGCCAGCTCCCAACCAGATTCACCCCTCCACTTT	CASSQPDSPLHF
.	TRBV2	few	TRBJ1-2	TGTGCCAGCAGTGAACAGGGAAGCTATGGCTACACCTTC	CASSEQGSYGYTF
TRBD1	TRBV5-1	.	TRBJ2-2	TGCGCCAGCAGCTTGGGAGTGGGGACAGGGGGCACCGGGGAGCTGTTTTTT	CASSLGVGTGGTGELFF
.	TRBV11-2	.	TRBJ1-6	TGTGCCAGCAGCACAGACACAAGCTCCTATAATTCACCCCTCCACTTT	CASSTDTSSYNSPLHF
.	TRBV14	.	TRBJ1-5	TGTGCCAGCAGCTTTCGAAACAGGACAGCAACCAACTTCCCGACCTATAGCAATCAGCCCCAGCATTTT	CASSFRNRTATNFPTYSNQPQHF
TRBD2	TRBV9	.	TRBJ2-1	TGTGCCAGCAGCGTAGCGATTAGCGGGGGGCTCTACAATGAGCAGTTCTTC	CASSVAISGGLYNEQFF
.	TRBV30	once	TRBJ1-5	TGTGCCTGGAGTTCGGGACTGTATAGCAATCAGCCCCAGCATTTT	CAWSSGLYSNQPQHF
TRBD1	TRBV27	.	TRBJ2-7	TGTGCCAGCAGTTCCTCGGACAGGGACCGTCCGTACGAGCAGTACTTC	CASSSSDRDRPYEQYF
TRBD1	TRBV5-1	.	TRBJ1-6	TGCGCCAGCAGCTTGGCCGACAGGGATTCACCCCTCCACTTT	CASSLADRDSPLHF
.	TRBV6-1	.	TRBJ1-2	TGTGCCAGCAGTGAACAGGGCTTTTATGGCTCCTTC	CASSEQGFYGSF
TRBD1	TRBV6-5	.	TRBJ1-2	TGTGCCAGCAGTATGGACAGGGCTTATGGCTACACCTTC	CASSMDRAYGYTF
TRBD2	TRBV9	.	TRBJ2-7	TGTGCCAGCAGCTATAGCGGGAGAGACGAGCAGTACTTC	CASSYSGRDEQYF
.	TRBV5-1	once	TRBJ2-1	TGCGCCAGCAGCGATGGCCGGGACTACAATGAGCAGTTCTTC	CASSDGRDYNEQFF
.	TRBV7-8	.	TRBJ1-6	TGTGCCAGCAGCTTAGGGGGAGACTCACCCCTCCACTTT	CASSLGGDSPLHF
.	TRBV5-1	.	TRBJ2-1	TGCGCCAGCAGCCCATTATCAGGCTACAATGAGCAGTTCTTC	CASSPLSGYNEQFF
.	TRBV7-9	.	TRBJ1-5	TGTGCCAGCAGCTCAAACAGGGCCCCTAATCAGCCCCAGCATTTT	CASSSNRAPNQPQHF
TRBD1	TRBV29-1	.	TRBJ2-3	TGCAGCGTCCCCGGGACAGGGAGGACAGATACGCAGTATTTT	CSVPGTGRTDTQYF
TRBD1	TRBV7-8	.	TRBJ2-1	TGTGCCAGCAGCTTAGGAGGGACAGGGAACAATGAGCAGTTCTTC	CASSLGGTGNNEQFF
TRBD2	TRBV5-1	.	TRBJ2-5	TGCGCCAGCAGCTTGGGGCTAGCGGGATTAACTGTAGGGGAGACCCAGTACTTC	CASSLGLAGLTVGETQYF
TRBD1	TRBV7-8	.	TRBJ2-1	TGTGCCAGCAGCCGGACAGGGGATGAGCAGTTCTTC	CASSRTGDEQFF
TRBD1	TRBV5-5	once	TRBJ2-7	TGTGCCAGCAATATGACAGGGACGACCTACGAGCAGTACTTC	CASNMTGTTYEQYF
TRBD2	TRBV14	few	TRBJ2-5	TGTGCCAGCAGCCAAGATCGAGTGCGGGAGCCACAAGAGACCCAGTACTTC	CASSQDRVREPQETQYF
TRBD1	TRBV5-4	.	TRBJ2-4	TGTGCCAGCAGTCTTGGCACCGGGACAGCAGAAAACATTCAGTACTTC	CASSLGTGTAENIQYF
TRBD1	TRBV6-5	once	TRBJ1-6	TGTGCCAGCAGCTATGGGACAGGGGCGCATTCACCCCTCCACTTT	CASSYGTGAHSPLHF
.	TRBV2	.	TRBJ1-6	TGTGCCAGCAGTGAAGTGGGGGGACTAATCCGTAATTCACCCCTCCACTTT	CASSEVGGLIRNSPLHF
TRBD2	TRBV7-2	.	TRBJ2-3	TGTGCCAGCAGTACCAACAGCGGGGGTAGCACAGATACGCAGTATTTT	CASSTNSGGSTDTQYF